This T cell receptor beta chain was documented in a study of blood T cells in healthy people across ages. Primers used in a second PCR of about 6 to 11 cycles were a sample-barcoded 5' primer and a J-beta primer mix. TCRdb re-called the 5' RACE reads with MiXCR, one entry per CDR3 protein. The sample records hundreds of thousands of distinct CDR3 sequences, 25% to 35% being singletons. V lost 0 bases and J 6 bases, leaving 17 bases between the germline ends. This CDR3 is 17 amino acids long. Germline V gene lookup returns CDR1 KGHSH and CDR2 LQKENI. This clonotype has only a few counts. Input material: blood. This clonotype originated in a woman older than 75 in good health. This chain links TRBV18 with TRBJ2-2; D may correspond to TRBD1 or TRBD2 (7 bases each). In DNA form, the CDR3 reads TGTGCCAGCTCACCACCGAACAGGGGCCTAGCGGCCGGGGAGCTGTTTTTT. Residues: CASSPPNRGLAAGELFF.